Listed here are 5 T cell receptor beta chains from one sample, sequenced in a study of tumor-infiltrating lymphocytes in primary liver carcinoma (dated by TCRdb to the late 2010s). Without any cell sorting, total RNA and DNA were extracted together from around 18-30 mg of bulk tissue using the AllPrep DNA/RNA mini kit. Sequencing took place on an Illumina HiSeq 2500. Using a constant-region primer and ProtoScript II reverse transcriptase, TCRbeta-specific cDNA was reverse-transcribed from around 500 ng total RNA. The TCRbeta libraries were prepared through three rounds of nested multiplex PCR following a slightly modified ARM-PCR procedure. Each of the first two PCR rounds ran for nine to eleven cycles and used multiplex TRBV1-TRBV30 forward primers together with a Cbeta reverse primer. Through fastp at Q25 and MiXCR, TCRdb rebuilt clones from the public reads, retaining in-frame beta chains. Each entry merges the rows of one CDR3 protein and shows their most common DNA and genes. For this sample the table gives about 120,000 distinct CDR3 sequences, of which approximately 68% were detected only once. Clones ranked in the top ten supply 7.5% to 10% of the sample.

The specimen was tumor-adjacent normal liver tissue. These TCRs come from a woman aged 55-69 years with primary liver carcinoma and hepatitis B virus infection.

Turning to this clonotype: One end of the junction fails to match germline, which may point to a read error. The gene calls are TRBV6-5 and TRBJ1-3, with 7 bases lining up with TRBD1. Germline V lookup: CDR1 MNHEY, CDR2 SVGAGI. The CDR3 consists of 15 residues. The CDR3 region is CTSTDRSNSGNTIYF. The CDR3 DNA reads TGTACCAGCACGGACAGGTCGAACTCTGGAAACACAATATATTTT.

Concerning this clonotype itself: A read error may produce the germline difference seen at one junction end. This sequence joins TRBV5-4 and TRBJ2-1; D gene uncertain. The CDR3 loop spans 15 amino acids. Looked up from germline, CDR1 is SGHNT and CDR2 is YYREEE (reference sequence). The CDR3 DNA reads as TGTGCCTGCAGCTCGAGTCAGGCCCTGACCGATGAGCAGTTCTTC. As protein: CACSSSQALTDEQFF.

Of note for this clonotype: One junction end disagrees with the germline gene, perhaps due to a read error. The rearrangement links TRBV11-2 to TRBJ1-2, with 7 bases identical to TRBD1. CDR1 is SGHAT, CDR2 FQNNGV, per germline. The length of the CDR3 is 18 residues. DNA for the CDR3: TGTCCCAGCAACTTAGCATTTTTCAGACAGGGAGAAAACTATGGCTACACCTTC. Its translation is CPSNLAFFRQGENYGYTF.

About this clonotype: Sequence at one end of the junction differs from germline and may be a read error. The chain carries TRBV5-5 and TRBJ2-1; possible D gene TRBD1, 5 bases. Germline V gives CDR1 SGHKS, CDR2 YYEKEE (reference sequence). The CDR3 is 15 residues long. The CDR3 sequence is CARSLRGAETNEQFF. The CDR3 bases are TGTGCCAGAAGCTTGCGTGGGGCTGAAACCAATGAGCAGTTCTTC.

Points on this clonotype: The junction shows a germline mismatch at one end, possibly a read error. This chain links TRBV12-3 or TRBV12-4 with TRBJ1-6; TRBD1 is a possible D gene (5 bases). The CDR3 contains 16 residues. The CDR3 DNA reads TGTGCCTGCAGTTTAGCCGCCAGGGTGGCCAATTCACCCCTCCACTTT. This codes for CACSLAARVANSPLHF.